Below, 5 T cell receptor beta chains from the same sample are listed, as sequenced in a study of naive and memory T cell subsets. The beta constant-region primer was an equimolar mix of two oligonucleotides covering TRBC1 and TRBC2. TCRdb re-derived calls from the UMI-ligation and nested PCR reads in MiXCR, one entry per CDR3 protein. The sample contains about 85,000 distinct CDR3 sequences, roughly 13% of which appear only once. The source material was central memory CD4+ T cells from blood. The receptors were sampled from a human donor in good health.

This clonotype was seen at least ten times. This CDR3 is CASSAAKNIQYF. Here the CDR3 DNA reads TGTGCCTCCAGTGCAGCCAAAAACATTCAGTACTTC. The V and J genes are TRBV10-3 and TRBJ2-4; D remains unclear. V dropped 11 bases and J dropped 0 bases, with 8 bases sitting between them. Germline CDR1 reads ENHRY; CDR2 reads SYGVKD. The CDR3 has 12 residues.

This clonotype was seen more than once but under ten times. V and J are TRBV12-5 and TRBJ1-1; no definite D call. The CDR3 runs to 13 residues. Between the trimmed V and J ends, which lost 4 bases and 5 bases, there was a span of 11 bases. Germline V gene lookup returns CDR1 LGHNT and CDR2 FRNRAP. In DNA form, the CDR3 reads TGTGCTAGTGGTTCAAGTAGGAATACTGAAGCTTTCTTT. This translates into CASGSSRNTEAFF.

The chain joins TRBV20-1 to TRBJ1-1; a weak D match, TRBD1 (5 bases). V lost 3 bases and J 1 base, leaving 6 bases between the germline ends. Per the germline V gene, CDR1 is DFQATT and CDR2 is SNEGSKA (reference sequence). The CDR3 extends over 12 amino acids. CDR3 loop: CSASDRNTEAFF. The CDR3 bases are TGCAGTGCTAGCGACAGGAACACTGAAGCTTTCTTT.

A few counts support this clonotype. The V call is TRBV4-3, the J call TRBJ2-7; D is undetermined. The V gene lost 3 bases and the J gene lost 0 bases, with 6 bases spanning the gap. CDR1 is LGHNA, CDR2 YSLEER, per germline. CDR3 size: 13 residues. The chain's CDR3 is CASSQSLSYEQYF. In nucleotides, the CDR3 is TGCGCCAGCAGCCAGTCCCTCTCCTACGAGCAGTACTTC.

The sample holds many counts of this clonotype. The gene calls are TRBV3-1 and TRBJ1-5, with unresolved D. Germline CDR1 reads LGHDT; CDR2 reads YNNKEL (reference sequence). Trimming left V 4 bases short and J 5 bases short, with 9 bases between. CDR3 length: 13 residues. CDR3 loop: CASSPLLHQPQHF. The CDR3 DNA reads TGTGCCAGCAGCCCCCTACTCCATCAGCCCCAGCATTTT.